This is a list of T cell receptor beta chains from one sample in a study of response to subunit inactivated influenza vaccine. Using its own MiXCR run on the RT-PCR reads, TCRdb lists one record per CDR3 protein. Among roughly 620,000 distinct CDR3 sequences listed, about 11% were seen once. These data were also filed under a second study, of T cells expressing NK-cell markers.

Specimen: PBMCs from blood, collected on the day of vaccination. The receptors originated from a man in his fifties or sixties who received an inactivated influenza vaccine. CDR3s include the opening cysteine and the closing phenylalanine or tryptophan. The D gene is left open where the match is weak. Rows give clone size only sometimes, using once, few, many, or a class for an expanded clone.

-	TRBV12-3/TRBV12-4	many	TRBJ2-7	CASRGGVTSYEQYF	TGTGCCAGCAGAGGGGGGGTCACCTCCTACGAGCAGTACTTC
-	TRBV3-1	-	TRBJ1-5	CASSQDPFSTQPQHF	TGTGCCAGCAGCCAAGATCCCTTTTCGACTCAGCCCCAGCATTTT
-	TRBV12-3/TRBV12-4	many	TRBJ1-1	CASSLSGRDTEAFF	TGTGCCAGCAGTTTATCGGGGCGAGACACTGAAGCTTTCTTT
TRBD1	TRBV2	-	TRBJ1-6	CASRGTGGIGSPLHF	TGTGCCAGCAGGGGGACAGGGGGAATTGGTTCACCCCTCCACTTT
-	TRBV3-1	-	TRBJ2-7	CASSSRGHPYEQYF	TGTGCCAGCAGTTCACGAGGTCACCCCTACGAGCAGTACTTC
-	TRBV27	-	TRBJ2-7	CASSRAITNEEQYF	TGTGCCAGCAGTCGGGCGATAACGAATGAGGAGCAGTACTTC
-	TRBV20-1	-	TRBJ2-7	CSASPLYEQYF	TGCAGTGCTAGTCCCCTCTACGAGCAGTACTTC
TRBD2	TRBV27	-	TRBJ2-1	CASSFSTSGGGNEQFF	TGTGCCAGCAGTTTCTCGACTAGCGGGGGGGGCAATGAGCAGTTCTTC
-	TRBV29-1	-	TRBJ1-1	CSVVAATNTEAFF	TGCAGCGTTGTTGCGGCAACGAACACTGAAGCTTTCTTT
-	TRBV5-4	-	TRBJ2-5	CASSRESASQETQYF	TGTGCCAGCAGCCGGGAAAGCGCAAGCCAAGAGACCCAGTACTTC
TRBD2	TRBV2	many	TRBJ2-2	CASSEEGLDTGELFF	TGTGCCAGCAGTGAAGAAGGACTAGACACCGGGGAGCTGTTTTTT
-	TRBV7-2	many	TRBJ2-5	CASSTGRETQYF	TGTGCCAGCAGTACAGGGAGGGAGACCCAGTACTTC
-	TRBV29-1	few	TRBJ2-7	CSAWGQDVREQYF	TGCAGCGCCTGGGGGCAGGATGTTCGCGAGCAGTACTTC
TRBD1	TRBV14	many	TRBJ2-7	CASSPATGGSPYEQYF	TGTGCCAGCAGCCCCGCGACAGGGGGTAGCCCCTACGAGCAGTACTTC
-	TRBV4-1	-	TRBJ1-4	CASSQEGTATNEKLFF	TGCGCCAGCAGCCAAGAGGGCACAGCAACTAATGAAAAACTGTTTTTT
-	TRBV27	many	TRBJ2-7	CATSWGLDNEQYF	TGTGCCACCTCCTGGGGCTTGGACAACGAGCAGTACTTC
TRBD2	TRBV5-6	few	TRBJ2-7	CASSLSLAALRPTSYEQYF	TGTGCCAGCAGCTTATCACTAGCGGCCCTGAGACCGACCTCCTACGAGCAGTACTTC
-	TRBV29-1	-	TRBJ2-7	CSVVWATKGPLSFYEQYF	TGCAGCGTTGTATGGGCGACAAAGGGGCCCCTTTCATTCTACGAGCAGTACTTC
-	TRBV24-1	-	TRBJ1-2	CATSDSVGTSYTF	TGTGCCACCAGTGATTCCGTAGGCACCTCCTACACCTTC
TRBD2	TRBV19	-	TRBJ2-2	CASSPRGRASTGELFF	TGTGCCAGTAGTCCACGCGGGAGGGCCAGCACCGGGGAGCTGTTTTTT
-	TRBV28	-	TRBJ2-3	CASSLTQGSFGYF	TGTGCCAGCAGTTTAACACAGGGCTCTTTCGGGTATTTT
-	TRBV28	few	TRBJ1-5	CASSLSSPGPRPNQPQHF	TGTGCCAGCAGTTTATCTTCGCCGGGACCCCGCCCCAATCAGCCCCAGCATTTT
TRBD1	TRBV27	few	TRBJ1-1	CASSFGAGGSTEAFF	TGTGCCAGCAGTTTCGGGGCAGGGGGGTCGACTGAAGCTTTCTTT
-	TRBV7-2	few	TRBJ2-3	CASSSGTTIDTQYF	TGTGCCAGCAGTTCCGGGACCACGATAGATACGCAGTATTTT
TRBD2	TRBV7-2	few	TRBJ2-3	CASSLGLAGNTDTQYF	TGTGCCAGCAGCTTAGGACTAGCGGGGAACACAGATACGCAGTATTTT
-	TRBV6-2/TRBV6-3	-	TRBJ1-1	CASSLGSSRSGIF	TGTGCCAGCAGTTTAGGGTCGTCCCGATCCGGGATCTTT
-	TRBV5-1	many	TRBJ2-1	CASSDSGNEQFF	TGCGCCAGCAGCGACAGCGGGAATGAGCAGTTCTTC
TRBD2	TRBV11-2	-	TRBJ2-7	CASSSKGLAGSEQYF	TGTGCCAGCAGCTCTAAAGGACTAGCGGGTTCAGAGCAGTACTTC
-	TRBV20-1	few	TRBJ1-5	CSAPGLNQPQHF	TGCAGTGCTCCCGGACTAAATCAGCCCCAGCATTTT
TRBD1	TRBV7-9	-	TRBJ2-7	CASNRGPEQYF	TGTGCCAGCAATAGGGGGCCCGAGCAGTACTTC
-	TRBV29-1	many	TRBJ2-5	CSGRREDKSQYF	TGCAGCGGACGAAGGGAAGACAAGTCCCAGTACTTC
-	TRBV18	few	TRBJ2-5	CASSPTPSLIQETQYF	TGTGCCAGCTCACCGACCCCCTCACTTATCCAAGAGACCCAGTACTTC
TRBD2	TRBV7-8	-	TRBJ2-1	CASSTRTSGHKEYEQFF	TGTGCCAGCAGCACCCGGACTAGCGGTCACAAGGAGTATGAGCAGTTCTTC
-	TRBV11-2	-	TRBJ2-5	CASSLVVTRTLYF	TGTGCCAGCAGCTTAGTAGTAACGAGGACTCTGTACTTC
TRBD2	TRBV3-1	-	TRBJ2-2	CASSQGLAEHTGELFF	TGTGCCAGCAGCCAAGGACTAGCGGAGCACACCGGGGAGCTGTTTTTT
-	TRBV9	-	TRBJ2-2	CAGSVFSGELFF	TGTGCCGGCAGCGTATTCTCCGGGGAGCTGTTTTTT
TRBD2	TRBV18	few	TRBJ2-3	CASSPIFGLVTDTQYF	TGTGCCAGCTCACCAATTTTCGGACTAGTTACAGATACGCAGTATTTT
-	TRBV3-1	few	TRBJ2-5	CASSQEWTGPRTQYF	TGTGCCAGCAGCCAAGAGTGGACCGGCCCCAGGACCCAGTACTTC
-	TRBV29-1	few	TRBJ2-2	CSTQGNTGELFF	TGCAGCACCCAAGGCAACACCGGGGAGCTGTTTTTT
TRBD1	TRBV10-3	-	TRBJ2-5	CAIREDRVQTQYF	TGTGCCATCAGGGAAGACAGGGTTCAGACCCAGTACTTC
-	TRBV29-1	-	TRBJ1-1	CSVVGTDTEAFF	TGCAGCGTTGTAGGAACAGACACTGAAGCTTTCTTT
-	TRBV15	-	TRBJ2-5	CATSRPRQETQYF	TGTGCCACCAGCAGACCCAGACAAGAGACCCAGTACTTC
TRBD1	TRBV20-1	-	TRBJ1-2	CSARGAGQAYGYTF	TGCAGTGCTAGAGGGGCCGGACAGGCCTATGGCTACACCTTC
-	TRBV11-2	-	TRBJ2-5	CASSARSVSAGLSETQYF	TGTGCCAGCAGCGCCCGCTCGGTCTCGGCAGGCCTTTCCGAGACCCAGTACTTC
TRBD1	TRBV6-2/TRBV6-3	-	TRBJ2-7	CASRPGQGDTYEQYF	TGTGCCAGCAGGCCCGGACAGGGGGACACCTACGAGCAGTACTTC
TRBD2	TRBV20-1	-	TRBJ2-5	CSATTSGGTETQYF	TGCAGTGCAACTACTAGCGGGGGGACGGAGACCCAGTACTTC